This T cell receptor (beta chain) was observed in a study of T cell responses to AZD1222 COVID-19 vaccine. General observations from the study: Researchers took repertoire samples only after the peak T cell response had come. Spike as a whole was targeted by vaccine-associated CD4 TCRs, dominant at 160-218 and 743-854. Mostly white British, mostly female donors; authors suggested clonal diversity may be underestimated. Nearly half of spike-specific TCRs reportedly target variant regions that are unmutated in the B.1.351 and B.1.1.7 variants.

Using immunoSEQ multiplex PCR, the repertoire was profiled, and TCRdb retains in-frame clones only, with some absent. In the table there are some 80,000 clones, more than 70% of which are singletons. The ends were cut back, 6 bases at V and 7 bases at J, with 16 bases in the middle. The CDR3 runs to 14 residues. From germline, CDR1 is LNHDA and CDR2 SQIVND (reference sequence). This clone appeared once. Its matching antigen is unknown. This sequence originates from an adult who received the MenACWY meningococcal vaccine as a control. Sample: peripheral blood, taken 28 days after the second dose of the MenACWY control vaccine. The chain uses TRBV19 and TRBJ1-5; a weak D match, TRBD1 (6 bases). CDR3 sequence (DNA): TGTGCCAGTAGGGACAGAGAGTACCACCAGCCCCAGCATTTT. It codes for CASRDREYHQPQHF.